This T cell receptor beta chain was captured in a study of cytomegalovirus exposure and HLA in healthy donors. PCR was performed using 60 Vbeta and 13 Jbeta primers. Data came from immunoSEQ multiplex PCR; TCRdb stores just in-frame clones and leaves some out. The table has some 150,000 clones, about 75% seen once; the top ten hold 1.3%. Study results and limitations: Presence/absence analyses supposed approximately even sequencing depth among donors. Analyzed later, most CMV-associated TCR beta chains appeared HLA-restricted. Information on immune exposure was restricted to one variable (CMV serostatus). One cluster of highly shared sequence variants probably arose as a sequencing artifact.

Trimming took 8 bases from V and 8 from J; bases not matched to a gene: 11. This CDR3 region has 13 residues. Germline V gives CDR1 LNHDA, CDR2 SQIVND (reference sequence). Concerning this clone itself: Its antigen is still unknown.

This receptor was obtained from a woman in her 40s in good health and CMV-seronegative. This chain links TRBV19 with TRBJ2-5; TRBD2 matches 7 bases. Sequencing was done on a sample of PBMCs. As DNA, the CDR3 is TGTGCCAGTGACGGGGGGATTCAAGGAACCCAGTACTTC. This sequence encodes CASDGGIQGTQYF.